This T cell receptor (beta chain) originates from a study of blood T cell repertoires in COVID-19. This table comes from immunoSEQ multiplex PCR, and its TCRdb copy is limited to in-frame clones, with some not included. The table records about 140,000 clones, around four fifths of them present only once. The V gene lost 3 bases and the J gene lost 1 base, with 13 bases spanning the gap. This CDR3 region has 16 residues. Germline V gene data show CDR1 as LNHDA and CDR2 as SQIVND (reference sequence). This sequence was found in a man between 65 and 85 years old who had been exposed to COVID-19. The rearrangement uses TRBV19 and TRBJ1-5, with D unclear. Sequenced: PBMCs or T cells enriched from blood (not recorded which). The CDR3 spells CASSMGGRWSNQPQHF. The CDR3, as DNA: TGTGCCAGTAGTATGGGAGGCAGGTGGAGCAATCAGCCCCAGCATTTT.